The next 17 T cell receptor beta chains were all read from a single sample in a study of T cells in Graves' hyperthyroidism and ophthalmopathy. There were TCR beta CDR3 regions amplified from RNA transcripts. Using the HTBI primer set, a first-round RT-PCR was run on the TCR CDR3. In TCRdb, the multiplex PCR reads were re-called with MiXCR into one record per CDR3 protein. The table has 550,000 to 700,000 distinct CDR3 sequences, around 45% seen once. Sequencing used peripheral blood or thyroid tissue (not recorded which). The receptors come from an adult woman with Graves' disease, either hyperthyroidism or ophthalmopathy (not recorded which).

The chain recombines TRBV10-3 with TRBJ1-1, with D unresolved. The ends were cut back, 8 bases at V and 4 bases at J, with 14 bases in the middle. The CDR3 is made up of 13 amino acids. From germline, CDR1 is ENHRY and CDR2 SYGVKD. DNA of the CDR3: TGTGCCATCCAAGATTACGGAGGCACTGAAGCTTTCTTT. This sequence encodes CAIQDYGGTEAFF.

J is TRBJ1-2 and V is TRBV29-1; D is undetermined. This CDR3 region has 12 residues. With 4 bases removed from V and 2 bases from J, the gap between germline ends came to 8 bases. CDR1 and CDR2 (germline): SQVTM, ANQGSEA. The CDR3 DNA is TGCAGCGTTGTGGATGGAAACTATGGCTACACCTTC. It translates to CSVVDGNYGYTF.

The chain employs TRBV10-3 and TRBJ2-5; 7 nucleotides line up with TRBD2. In germline, CDR1 is ENHRY, CDR2 SYGVKD. J was trimmed by 1 base and V by 5 bases; bases with no gene match: 4. CDR3 length: 14 amino acids. The CDR3 sequence: CAISLTSTQETQYF. The CDR3 DNA sequence: TGTGCCATCAGTTTGACTAGCACCCAAGAGACCCAGTACTTC.

This sequence joins TRBV29-1 and TRBJ1-2, with TRBD1 matching over 7 bases. From germline, CDR1 is SQVTM and CDR2 ANQGSEA. CDR3 length: 13 amino acids. J was trimmed by 4 bases and V by 6 bases; bases with no gene match: 8. The CDR3 sequence: CSVPGQFFYGYTF. In nucleotides, the CDR3 is TGCAGCGTCCCGGGACAGTTTTTCTATGGCTACACCTTC.

Comment on this clonotype: This sequence may be a read error, since a much larger clone differs from it by one base. The chain couples TRBV10-3 to TRBJ1-5; D not resolved. CDR1 is ENHRY, CDR2 SYGVKD, per germline. The CDR3 totals 15 residues. V was shortened by 6 bases and J by 2 bases, with 14 bases between the two germline ends. The CDR3 bases are TGTGCCATCAGATCGGGGTTTGGAGGCAATCAGCCCCAGCATTTT. This gives the protein CAIRSGFGGNQPQHF.

To note about this clonotype: At one of its ends the junction is not consistent with the germline gene, which may arise from a read error. This chain uses TRBV2 with TRBJ2-5; 10 bases fit TRBD2. The CDR3 sequence is 15 residues long. Germline V gene data show CDR1 as SNHLY and CDR2 as FYNNEI. As DNA, the CDR3 is TGTGTCAGCAGTGATAGCGGGAGGATTCAAGAGACCCAGTACTTC. Protein product: CVSSDSGRIQETQYF.

The chain employs TRBV10-3 and TRBJ1-2; D not resolved. This CDR3 comprises 14 residues. Between the trimmed V and J ends, which lost 9 bases and 6 bases, there was a span of 20 bases. Germline V CDR1 and CDR2: ENHRY, SYGVKD. Here the CDR3 reads CAIANKGVKDGYTF. The CDR3 nucleotides are TGTGCCATTGCCAACAAGGGAGTGAAAGATGGCTACACCTTC.

This clonotype was recorded a few times. The rearrangement uses TRBV2 and TRBJ2-7; D gene ambiguous. The V gene lost 7 bases and the J gene lost 0 bases, with 7 bases spanning the gap. The CDR3 runs to 12 residues. The V gene's germline CDR1 is SNHLY and CDR2 FYNNEI. The CDR3, as DNA: TGTGCCAGCATCAACCTCTCCTACGAGCAGTACTTC. Translated: CASINLSYEQYF.

Worth noting for this clonotype: Here the CDR3 omits its conserved ending phenylalanine or tryptophan, so a read error is the likely source. It is unclear where the CDR3 begins or ends on the DNA, so no DNA is shown, and the CDR3 is as TCRdb lists it. V usage is TRBV5-1 and J usage is TRBJ1-6. Germline assignment: CDR1 SGHRS and CDR2 YFSETQ. The CDR3 extends over 15 residues, inclusive of both ends. Here the CDR3 reads CASSFARGRTHPSIL.

In the case of this clonotype: This may be a read error: a much more frequent sequence differs by one nucleotide. The chain combines TRBV5-4 with TRBJ1-4; D is unresolved. Germline CDR1 reads SGHNT; CDR2 reads YYREEE (reference sequence). The length of the CDR3 is 15 residues. In nucleotides, the CDR3 is TGTGCCAGCAGCTTGTCAGGAGGAATTAATGAAAAACTGCTTTTT. It codes for CASSLSGGINEKLLF.

Many counts were recorded for this clonotype. The J gene is TRBJ1-5, the V gene TRBV27; D not certain. The CDR3 has 15 residues. V was shortened by 5 bases and J by 0 bases, with 11 bases between the two germline ends. CDR1 and CDR2 (germline): MNHEY, SMNVEV (reference sequence). CDR3 sequence (DNA): TGTGCCAGCAGTCGCGGCACGGATAGCAATCAGCCCCAGCATTTT. Its translation is CASSRGTDSNQPQHF.

Note on this clonotype: This sequence may be a read error, since a much larger clone differs from it by one base. The rearrangement links TRBV4-2 to TRBJ2-7; 9 bases align to TRBD2. Trimming at V came to 0 bases and at J to 3 bases, leaving 3 bases not matched to a gene. Germline assignment: CDR1 LGHNA and CDR2 YNFKEQ. The CDR3 has 15 amino acids. This chain's CDR3 is CASSQEASGIYEQYF. The CDR3 DNA follows: TGTGCCAGCAGCCAAGAGGCTAGCGGGATCTACGAGCAGTACTTC.

This clonotype was counted many times. The rearrangement uses TRBV9 and TRBJ2-7, with 8 positions matching TRBD2. The CDR3 consists of 15 residues. The germline CDR1 and CDR2 sequences are SGDLS and YYNGEE. J was trimmed by 3 bases and V by 0 bases; bases with no gene match: 5. The CDR3 nucleotides are TGTGCCAGCAGCGTAGGAGCGGGGGTGGTCTACGAGCAGTACTTC. Its protein is CASSVGAGVVYEQYF.

The chain is built from TRBV7-2 and TRBJ2-1; TRBD1 aligns across 7 bases. This CDR3 contains 15 residues. V dropped 6 bases and J dropped 0; count of bases not matched to a gene: 5. Germline CDR1 is SGHTA and CDR2 is FQGNSA. The CDR3 DNA reads as TGTGCCAGCAGTCTCACAGGGGCCTCCTACAATGAGCAGTTCTTC. Protein: CASSLTGASYNEQFF.

This clonotype was observed once. This chain links TRBV24-1 with TRBJ2-2; D is possibly TRBD2 (6 bases). The CDR3 is made up of 16 amino acids. Germline V gene sequence: CDR1 KGHDR, CDR2 SFDVKD. V dropped 2 bases and J dropped 0 bases, with 9 bases sitting between them. In nucleotides, the CDR3 is TGTGCCACCAGTGATTACGGGGGTACGAACACCGGGGAGCTGTTTTTT. It codes for CATSDYGGTNTGELFF.

This clonotype was found a few times. The V gene is TRBV10-3, the J gene TRBJ1-1; D is unclear. This CDR3 has 11 amino acids. V was shortened by 11 bases and J by 5 bases, with 12 bases between the two germline ends. Germline V gene lookup returns CDR1 ENHRY and CDR2 SYGVKD. The CDR3 nucleotides read TGTGCCTCTGGGGTGGGAACTGAAGCTTTCTTT. Protein: CASGVGTEAFF.

This clonotype came up many times. In DNA, the CDR3 is TGTGCCTGGGGAGACAGACCCTCCTATGGCTACACCTTC. It encodes CAWGDRPSYGYTF. The J gene is TRBJ1-2, the V gene TRBV30, with D perhaps TRBD1 (5 bases). Germline CDR1 and CDR2: GTSNPN and SVGIG (reference sequence). V lost 5 bases to trimming and J lost 4 bases, with 14 bases between them. The CDR3 length is 13 residues.